The 10 T cell receptor beta chains below all came from one sample that was sequenced in a study of shared clonotypes between healthy human individuals. Only in-frame clones appear in the TCRdb table, and some are missing; sequencing was by immunoSEQ multiplex PCR. Among about a million clones listed, roughly 75% were seen once. Sequenced material: memory CD4+ T cells sorted from blood. Subset described: CD45RA-negative fraction. All receptors derive from a young man in good health.

This chain joins TRBV28 and TRBJ2-4; D is uncertain. Trimming shortened V by 3 bases and J by 0 bases, and 6 bases separated the two germline ends. In germline, CDR1 is MDHEN, CDR2 SYDVKM. This CDR3 has 14 residues. The CDR3 loop reads CASSLAGAKNIQYF. DNA for the CDR3: TGTGCCAGCAGTTTGGCCGGAGCCAAAAACATTCAGTACTTC.

CDR3 in DNA: TGTGCCAGCAGCCCCCGCGGGCAGAGTTACTCTGGAAACACCATATATTTT. Residues: CASSPRGQSYSGNTIYF. V and J are TRBV7-9 and TRBJ1-3; D not certain. The V gene lost 5 bases and the J gene lost 0 bases, with 17 bases spanning the gap. The CDR3 extends over 17 amino acids. The germline V gene encodes CDR1 SEHNR and CDR2 FQNEAQ (reference sequence).

The rearrangement links TRBV4-3 to TRBJ2-3, with D possibly TRBD1 on 5 matching bases. Germline V gene lookup returns CDR1 LGHNA and CDR2 YSLEER. This CDR3 has 14 amino acids. V lost 0 bases and J lost 4, with 8 bases in between. CDR3 bases: TGCGCCAGCAGCCAAGACGGCAGGGCAGATACGCAGTATTTT. This sequence encodes CASSQDGRADTQYF.

The chain links TRBV28 to TRBJ1-2, with 8 bases aligning to TRBD1. CDR3 size: 16 residues. V lost 8 bases to trimming and J lost 7 bases; unmatched junction nucleotides: 18. CDR1 and CDR2 (germline): MDHEN, SYDVKM. The chain's CDR3 is CASGTADRAFLFGYTF. The CDR3 DNA follows: TGTGCCAGCGGGACCGCGGACAGGGCCTTTCTTTTTGGCTACACCTTC.

The CDR3 is CASSGPGQGIGEQYF. The CDR3 DNA is TGTGCCAGCAGCGGCCCCGGACAGGGCATCGGCGAGCAGTACTTC. The V and J genes are TRBV2 and TRBJ2-7; 8 bases align to TRBD1. Germline-derived CDR1 and CDR2 are SNHLY and FYNNEI. The CDR3 extends over 15 amino acids. V gave up 6 bases and J gave up 6 bases; unmatched junction bases: 13.

The chain has TRBV10-3 and TRBJ2-1; D might be TRBD1 or TRBD2, each matching 5 bases. This CDR3 has 14 amino acids. Per the germline V gene, CDR1 is ENHRY and CDR2 is SYGVKD. Trimming shortened V by 10 bases and J by 4 bases, and 17 bases separated the two germline ends. Here the CDR3 DNA reads TGTGCCACCCGGTTCGGGGACGGATACAATGAGCAGTTCTTC. This gives the protein CATRFGDGYNEQFF.

This clone was seen just once. This chain's CDR3 is CASSSRQGTGELFF. The CDR3 region has the DNA TGTGCCAGCAGCTCCCGACAGGGCACCGGGGAGCTGTTTTTT. This chain connects TRBV13 to TRBJ2-2, with 7 bases lining up with TRBD1. This CDR3 comprises 14 residues. The ends lost 4 bases at V and 4 bases at J; junction bases unmatched: 3. Germline CDR1 and CDR2: PRHDT and FYEKMQ (reference sequence).

This chain connects TRBV19 to TRBJ1-5, with D perhaps matching TRBD1 (6 bases). The V gene's germline CDR1 is LNHDA and CDR2 SQIVND (reference sequence). The V end was cut by 5 bases, the J end by 6 bases, with 17 bases between. The CDR3 loop spans 15 amino acids. CDR3 sequence: CASSPQEGVGQPQHF. The CDR3 DNA reads TGTGCCAGTAGTCCACAGGAGGGGGTTGGTCAGCCCCAGCATTTT.

V usage is TRBV4-1 and J usage is TRBJ2-3; D call uncertain. This CDR3 spans 13 amino acids. Germline assignment: CDR1 MGHRA and CDR2 YSYEKL. The V and J ends lost 0 bases and 5 bases respectively, with 6 bases between them. CDR3 sequence reads: CASSQDSGDTQYF. The CDR3 DNA reads as TGCGCCAGCAGCCAAGATTCCGGAGATACGCAGTATTTT.

The chain recombines TRBV29-1 with TRBJ1-3; 8 nucleotides match TRBD1. With 4 bases clipped from V and 0 bases from J, the junction kept 2 bases outside the gene matches. CDR3 length equals 14 residues. Germline loops: CDR1 SQVTM, CDR2 ANQGSEA. The CDR3 DNA reads as TGCAGCGTTGGGGACAGGAACTCTGGAAACACCATATATTTT. Protein sequence: CSVGDRNSGNTIYF.